This T cell receptor (beta chain) was retrieved from a study of blood T cells in healthy people across ages. The authors ran a second PCR of roughly 6 to 12 cycles using a sample-barcoded 5' primer and a J-beta primer mix. TCRdb reanalysed the 5' RACE reads using MiXCR and keeps one entry per CDR3 protein. The table shows a few hundred thousand distinct CDR3 sequences, with roughly half occurring only once. This CDR3 region has 14 residues. The V end was cut by 5 bases, the J end by 2 bases, with 14 bases between. CDR1 is DFQATT, CDR2 SNEGSKA, per germline (reference sequence). The receptor comes from a man aged 55 to 70 in good health. Sequenced sample: blood. The V and J genes are TRBV20-1 and TRBJ2-3; a weak D match, TRBD2 (5 bases). Here the CDR3 reads CSAPLASPTDTQYF. The CDR3 nucleotides are TGCAGTGCTCCCCTGGCTAGCCCCACAGATACGCAGTATTTT.